This T cell receptor beta chain was identified in a study of T cells in Graves' hyperthyroidism and ophthalmopathy. Study-level background: At initial diagnosis, before any treatment had begun, peripheral blood was obtained.

This clonotype was found a few times. Its specificity is not known. The CDR3 regions of TCR beta were amplified from RNA transcripts. First-round RT-PCR with HTBI primers amplified the TCR CDR3 region. TCRdb re-analysed the multiplex PCR reads in MiXCR, keeping a single row per CDR3 protein. The table shows more than 500,000 distinct CDR3 sequences, with roughly 16% occurring only once. Diagnoses rested on clinical symptoms, serum thyroxine and TRAb, thyroid ultrasound and orbital computed tomography. The study's findings and limits: Blood held most thyroid clonotypes expanded above 0.001 frequency. A model of 13 V-J features distinguished ophthalmopathy from stable hyperthyroidism.

Germline V gene lookup returns CDR1 LGHDT and CDR2 YNNKEL (reference sequence). Trimming left V 4 bases short and J 3 bases short, with 21 bases between. The CDR3 is made up of 18 amino acids. Input material: blood. The J gene is TRBJ1-4, the V gene TRBV3-1; tentatively, D is TRBD1 (5 bases). The receptor's source is a woman aged 25 to 39 with Graves' ophthalmopathy. The DNA of the CDR3 is TGTGCCAGCAGCCCGACGACCGGGGGATTTTTTTCTAATGAAAAACTGTTTTTT. This sequence encodes CASSPTTGGFFSNEKLFF.